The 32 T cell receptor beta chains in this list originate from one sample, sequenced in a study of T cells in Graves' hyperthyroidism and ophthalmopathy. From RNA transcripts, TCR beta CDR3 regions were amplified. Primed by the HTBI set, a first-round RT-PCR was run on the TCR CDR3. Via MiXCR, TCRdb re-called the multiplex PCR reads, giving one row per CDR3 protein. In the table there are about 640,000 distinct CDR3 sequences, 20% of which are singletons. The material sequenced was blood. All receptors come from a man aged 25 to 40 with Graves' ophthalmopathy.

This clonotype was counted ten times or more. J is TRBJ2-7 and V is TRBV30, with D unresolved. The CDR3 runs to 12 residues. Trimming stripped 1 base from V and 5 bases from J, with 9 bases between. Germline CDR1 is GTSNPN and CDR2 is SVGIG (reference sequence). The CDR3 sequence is CAWSDDLDEQYF. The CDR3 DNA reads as TGTGCCTGGAGTGACGACCTGGACGAGCAGTACTTC.

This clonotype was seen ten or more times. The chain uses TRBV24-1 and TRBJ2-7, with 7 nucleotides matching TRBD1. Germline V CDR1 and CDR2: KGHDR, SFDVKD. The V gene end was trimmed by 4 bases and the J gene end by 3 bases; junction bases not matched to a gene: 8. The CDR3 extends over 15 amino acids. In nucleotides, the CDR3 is TGTGCCACCAGTGACCCTAGAGGGGGCGGCTACGAGCAGTACTTC. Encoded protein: CATSDPRGGGYEQYF.

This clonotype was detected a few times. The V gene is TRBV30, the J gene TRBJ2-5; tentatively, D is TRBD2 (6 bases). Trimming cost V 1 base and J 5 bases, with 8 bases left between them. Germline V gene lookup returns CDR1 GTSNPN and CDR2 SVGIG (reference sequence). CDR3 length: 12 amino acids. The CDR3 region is CAWSAGGETQYF. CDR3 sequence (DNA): TGTGCCTGGAGTGCCGGGGGTGAGACCCAGTACTTC.

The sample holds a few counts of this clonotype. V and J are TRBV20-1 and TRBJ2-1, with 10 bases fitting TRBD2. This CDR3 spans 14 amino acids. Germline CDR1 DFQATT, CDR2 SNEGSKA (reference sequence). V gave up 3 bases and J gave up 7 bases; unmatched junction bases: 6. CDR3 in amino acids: CSASSSGSGNEQFF. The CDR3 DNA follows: TGCAGTGCTAGCTCTAGCGGGAGCGGGAATGAGCAGTTCTTC.

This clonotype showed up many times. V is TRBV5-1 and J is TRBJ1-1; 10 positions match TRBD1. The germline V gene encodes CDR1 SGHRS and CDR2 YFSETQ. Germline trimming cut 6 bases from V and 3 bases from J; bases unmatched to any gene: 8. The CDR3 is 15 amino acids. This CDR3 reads CASILGGTGDTEAFF. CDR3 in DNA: TGCGCCAGCATCCTTGGAGGGACAGGGGACACTGAAGCTTTCTTT.

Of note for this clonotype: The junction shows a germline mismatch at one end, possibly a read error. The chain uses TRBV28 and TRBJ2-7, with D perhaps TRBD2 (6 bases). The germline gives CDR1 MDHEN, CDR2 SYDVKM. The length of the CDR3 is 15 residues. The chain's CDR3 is CASSFGRQGSYGQYF. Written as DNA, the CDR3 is TGTGCCAGCAGTTTTGGGAGGCAGGGCTCCTACGGGCAGTACTTC.

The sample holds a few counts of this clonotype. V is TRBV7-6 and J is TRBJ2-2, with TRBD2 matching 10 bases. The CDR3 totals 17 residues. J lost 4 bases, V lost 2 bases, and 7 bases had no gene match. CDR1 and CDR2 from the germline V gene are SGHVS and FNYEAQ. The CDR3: CASSLTVAGGITGELFF. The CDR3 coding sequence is TGTGCCAGCAGCTTAACCGTAGCGGGAGGTATCACCGGGGAGCTGTTTTTT.

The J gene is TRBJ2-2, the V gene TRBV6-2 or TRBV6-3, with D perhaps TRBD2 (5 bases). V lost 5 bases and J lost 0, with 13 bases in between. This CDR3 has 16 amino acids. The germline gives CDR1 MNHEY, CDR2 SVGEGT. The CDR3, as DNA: TGTGCCAGCAGTGTACTGGACGGGGCGAACACCGGGGAGCTGTTTTTT. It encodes CASSVLDGANTGELFF.

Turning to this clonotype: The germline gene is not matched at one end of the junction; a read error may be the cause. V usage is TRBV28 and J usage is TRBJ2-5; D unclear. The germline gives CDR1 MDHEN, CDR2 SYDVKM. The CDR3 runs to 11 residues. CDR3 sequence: CASSWRGSADF. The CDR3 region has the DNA TGTGCCAGCAGTTGGCGAGGCTCGGCCGACTTC.

CDR3 loop: CASSSLTENLAYEQYF. In DNA form, the CDR3 reads TGTGCCAGCAGCTCTTTGACAGAGAACCTTGCCTACGAGCAGTACTTC. The chain combines TRBV5-6 with TRBJ2-7, with a possible D match to TRBD1 (5 bases). This CDR3 contains 16 residues. V gave up 3 bases and J gave up 2 bases, with 18 bases separating them. Germline CDR1 SGHDT, CDR2 YYEEEE. The full variable domain, with the rest looked up from reference TRBV5-6 and TRBJ2-7, is DAGVTQSPTHLIKTRGQQVTLRCSPKSGHDTVSWYQQALGQGPQFIFQYYEEEERQRGNFPDRFSGHQFPNYSSELNVNALLLGDSALYLCASSSLTENLAYEQYFGPGTRLTVT.

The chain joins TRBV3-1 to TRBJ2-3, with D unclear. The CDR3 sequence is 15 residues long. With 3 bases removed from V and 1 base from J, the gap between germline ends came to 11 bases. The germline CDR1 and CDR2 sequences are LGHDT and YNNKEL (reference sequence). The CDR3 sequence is CASSQGWTRTDTQYF. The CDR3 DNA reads TGTGCCAGCAGCCAGGGTTGGACCCGCACAGATACGCAGTATTTT.

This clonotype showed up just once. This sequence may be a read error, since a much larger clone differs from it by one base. The CDR3 is CASSSEGGTDTQYF. In DNA form, the CDR3 reads TGCGCCAGCAGCTCGGAGGGGGGCACAGATACGCAGTATTTT. The V and J genes are TRBV5-1 and TRBJ2-3; D might be TRBD1 or TRBD2, each matching 6 bases. Germline CDR1 and CDR2: SGHRS and YFSETQ. V was shortened by 3 bases and J by 1 base, with 9 bases between the two germline ends. There are 14 residues in the CDR3.

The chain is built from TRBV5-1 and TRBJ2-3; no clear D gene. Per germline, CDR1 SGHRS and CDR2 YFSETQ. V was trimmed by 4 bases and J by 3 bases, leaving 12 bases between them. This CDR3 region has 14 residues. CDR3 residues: CASSPRRTTDTQYF. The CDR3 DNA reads TGCGCCAGCAGCCCAAGACGGACGACAGATACGCAGTATTTT.

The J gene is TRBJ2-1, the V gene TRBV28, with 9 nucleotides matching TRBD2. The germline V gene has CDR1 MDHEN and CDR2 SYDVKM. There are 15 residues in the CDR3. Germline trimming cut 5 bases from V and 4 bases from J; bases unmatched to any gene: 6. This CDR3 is CASSRRTSVYNEQFF. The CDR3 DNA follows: TGTGCCAGCAGTCGAAGGACTAGCGTATACAATGAGCAGTTCTTC.

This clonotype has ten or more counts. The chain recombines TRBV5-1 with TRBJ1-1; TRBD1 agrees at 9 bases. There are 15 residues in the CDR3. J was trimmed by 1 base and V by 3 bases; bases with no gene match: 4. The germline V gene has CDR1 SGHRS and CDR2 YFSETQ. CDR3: CASSWGQGANTEAFF. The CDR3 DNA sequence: TGCGCCAGCAGCTGGGGACAGGGCGCGAACACTGAAGCTTTCTTT.

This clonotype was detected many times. CDR3 sequence (DNA): TGCAGTGCTAGAGACCCCAAGGTTAGCGGGACCTACGAGCAGTACTTC. This sequence encodes CSARDPKVSGTYEQYF. The chain recombines TRBV20-1 with TRBJ2-7, with 8 bases aligning to TRBD2. CDR1 and CDR2 from the germline V gene are DFQATT and SNEGSKA (reference sequence). V trimming: 0 bases; J trimming: 2 bases; junction bases outside the gene matches: 9. CDR3 length: 16 residues.

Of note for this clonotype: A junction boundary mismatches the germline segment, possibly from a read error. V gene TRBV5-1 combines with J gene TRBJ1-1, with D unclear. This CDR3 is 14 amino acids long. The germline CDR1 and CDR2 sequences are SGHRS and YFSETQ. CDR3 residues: CVSKAESMNTEAFF. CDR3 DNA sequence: TGCGTCAGCAAGGCGGAGAGCATGAACACTGAAGCTTTCTTT.

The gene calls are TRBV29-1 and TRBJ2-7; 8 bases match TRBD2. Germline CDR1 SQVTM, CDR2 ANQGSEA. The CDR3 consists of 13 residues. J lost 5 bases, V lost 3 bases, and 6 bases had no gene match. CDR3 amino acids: CSVESGRRNEQYF. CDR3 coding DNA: TGCAGCGTTGAGAGCGGGAGAAGGAACGAGCAGTACTTC.

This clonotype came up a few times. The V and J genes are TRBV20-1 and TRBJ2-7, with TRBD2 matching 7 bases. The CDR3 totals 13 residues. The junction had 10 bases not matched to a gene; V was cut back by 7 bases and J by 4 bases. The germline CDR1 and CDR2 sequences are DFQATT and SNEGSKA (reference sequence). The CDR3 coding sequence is TGCAGTGTTGGGACTACCAACGGGTACGAGCAGTACTTC. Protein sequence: CSVGTTNGYEQYF.

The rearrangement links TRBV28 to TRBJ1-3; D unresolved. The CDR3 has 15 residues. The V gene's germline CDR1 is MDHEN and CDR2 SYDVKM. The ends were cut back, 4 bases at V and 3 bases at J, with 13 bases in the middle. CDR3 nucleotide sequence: TGTGCCAGCAGTTCGGACGGTTCGGGTGGAAACACCATATATTTT. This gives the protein CASSSDGSGGNTIYF.

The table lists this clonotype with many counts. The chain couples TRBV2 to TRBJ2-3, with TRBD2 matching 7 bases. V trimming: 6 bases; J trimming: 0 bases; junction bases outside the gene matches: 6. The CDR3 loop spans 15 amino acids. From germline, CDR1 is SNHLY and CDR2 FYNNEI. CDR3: CASSELATSTDTQYF. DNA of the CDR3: TGTGCCAGCAGCGAACTAGCGACTAGCACAGATACGCAGTATTTT.

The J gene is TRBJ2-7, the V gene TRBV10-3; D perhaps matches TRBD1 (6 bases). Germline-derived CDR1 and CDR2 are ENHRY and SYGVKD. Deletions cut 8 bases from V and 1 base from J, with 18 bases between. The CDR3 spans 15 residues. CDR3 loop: CAIQGQQGPSYEQYF. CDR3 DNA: TGTGCCATCCAGGGCCAACAGGGCCCGTCCTACGAGCAGTACTTC.

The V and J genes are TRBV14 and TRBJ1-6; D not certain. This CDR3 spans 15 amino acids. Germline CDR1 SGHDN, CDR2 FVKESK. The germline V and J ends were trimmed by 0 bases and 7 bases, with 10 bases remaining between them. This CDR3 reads CASSQDGKPNSPLHF. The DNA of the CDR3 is TGTGCCAGCAGCCAAGATGGGAAGCCCAATTCACCCCTCCACTTT. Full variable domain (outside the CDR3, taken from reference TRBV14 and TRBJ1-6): EAGVTQFPSHSVIEKGQTVTLRCDPISGHDNLYWYRRVMGKEIKFLLHFVKESKQDESGMPNNRFLAERTGGTYSTLKVQPAELEDSGVYFCASSQDGKPNSPLHFGNGTRLTVT.

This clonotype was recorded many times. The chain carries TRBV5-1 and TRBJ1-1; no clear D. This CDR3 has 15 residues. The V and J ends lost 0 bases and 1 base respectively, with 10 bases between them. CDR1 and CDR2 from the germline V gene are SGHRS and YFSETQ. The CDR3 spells CASSLGGEPNTEAFF. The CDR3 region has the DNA TGCGCCAGCAGCTTGGGCGGGGAACCGAACACTGAAGCTTTCTTT.

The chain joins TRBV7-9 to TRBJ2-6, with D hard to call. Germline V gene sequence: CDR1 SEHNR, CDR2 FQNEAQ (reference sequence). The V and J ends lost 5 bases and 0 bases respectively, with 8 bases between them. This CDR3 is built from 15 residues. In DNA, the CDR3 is TGTGCCAGCAGCCCCCCCGCCTCTGGGGCCAACGTCCTGACTTTC. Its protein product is CASSPPASGANVLTF.

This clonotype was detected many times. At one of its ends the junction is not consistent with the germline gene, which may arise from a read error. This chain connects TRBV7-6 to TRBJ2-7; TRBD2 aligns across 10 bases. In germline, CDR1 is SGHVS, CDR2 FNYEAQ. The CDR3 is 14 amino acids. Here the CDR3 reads CASSLASGGYEQYF. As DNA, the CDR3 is TGCGCCAGCAGCTTGGCTAGCGGGGGCTACGAGCAGTACTTC.

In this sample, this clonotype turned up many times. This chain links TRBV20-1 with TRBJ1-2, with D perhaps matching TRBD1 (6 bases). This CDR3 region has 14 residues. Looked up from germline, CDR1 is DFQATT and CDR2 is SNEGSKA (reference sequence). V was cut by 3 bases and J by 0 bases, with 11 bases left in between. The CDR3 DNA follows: TGCAGTGCTAGGGACAGTGCTACTAACTATGGCTACACCTTC. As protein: CSARDSATNYGYTF.

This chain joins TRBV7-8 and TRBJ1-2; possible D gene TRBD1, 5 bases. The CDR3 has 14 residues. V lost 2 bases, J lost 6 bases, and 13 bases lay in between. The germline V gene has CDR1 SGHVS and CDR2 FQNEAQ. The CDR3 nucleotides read TGTGCCAGCAGCTTAAGGGGTGATGGCGATGGCTACACCTTC. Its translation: CASSLRGDGDGYTF.

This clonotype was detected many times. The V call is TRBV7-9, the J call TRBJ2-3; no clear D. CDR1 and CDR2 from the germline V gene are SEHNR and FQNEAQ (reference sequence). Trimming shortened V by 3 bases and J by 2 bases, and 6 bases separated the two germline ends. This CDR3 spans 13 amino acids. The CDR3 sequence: CASSLRITDTQYF. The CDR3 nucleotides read TGTGCCAGCAGCTTGCGGATCACAGATACGCAGTATTTT.

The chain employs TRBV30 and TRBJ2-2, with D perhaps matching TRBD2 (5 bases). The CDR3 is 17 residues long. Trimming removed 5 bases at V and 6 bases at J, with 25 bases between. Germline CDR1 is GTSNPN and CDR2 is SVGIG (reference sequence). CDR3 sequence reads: CAWSRLTPTKGAGELFF. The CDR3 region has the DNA TGTGCCTGGTCCAGACTAACCCCGACTAAGGGTGCCGGGGAGCTGTTTTTT.

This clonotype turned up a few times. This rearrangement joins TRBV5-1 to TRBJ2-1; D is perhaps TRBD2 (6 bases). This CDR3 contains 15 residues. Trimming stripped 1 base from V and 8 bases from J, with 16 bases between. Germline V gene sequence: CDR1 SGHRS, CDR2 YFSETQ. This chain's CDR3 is CASSLLGSQIDEQFF. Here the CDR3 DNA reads TGCGCCAGCAGCTTGCTCGGGAGTCAGATCGATGAGCAGTTCTTC.

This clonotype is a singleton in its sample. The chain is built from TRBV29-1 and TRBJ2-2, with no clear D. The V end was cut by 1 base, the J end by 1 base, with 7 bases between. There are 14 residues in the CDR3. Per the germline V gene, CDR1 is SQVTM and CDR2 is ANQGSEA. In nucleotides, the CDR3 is TGCAGCGTTGAAGTCCCAGGGAACACCGGGGAGCTGTTTTTT. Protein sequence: CSVEVPGNTGELFF.